Listed below are T cell receptor beta chains from one sample, sequenced in a study of cytomegalovirus exposure and HLA in healthy donors. Profiling relied on immunoSEQ multiplex PCR, and the TCRdb table lists in-frame clones only, not all of them. This sample's table has over 75,000 clones. The sample was PBMCs. The receptor set was obtained from a man aged 45-65 years in good health and CMV-seronegative. The CDR3 runs from the conserved cysteine through the conserved F or W. The order of the fields is CDR3 length, V gene, J gene, D gene, CDR3 DNA, CDR3 protein. A D gene is named only where the DNA matches it firmly.

len: 19
v_gene: TRBV7-9
j_gene: TRBJ2-2
d_gene: TRBD1
CDR3nt: TGTGCCAGCCTTTGGTGGACAGGGGTGCTTTATGAGGACACCGGGGAGCTGTTTTTT
CDR3aa: CASLWWTGVLYEDTGELFF

len: 17
v_gene: TRBV7-8
j_gene: TRBJ1-6
d_gene: NA
CDR3nt: TGTGCCAGCAGCTTAGCGCGGGGCAGGGCTGATAATTCACCCCTCCACTTT
CDR3aa: CASSLARGRADNSPLHF

len: 15
v_gene: TRBV19
j_gene: TRBJ2-2
d_gene: NA
CDR3nt: TGTGCCAGTAGTTCTCAGGACTTGAACACCGGGGAGCTGTTTTTT
CDR3aa: CASSSQDLNTGELFF

len: 13
v_gene: TRBV6-6
j_gene: TRBJ2-7
d_gene: NA
CDR3nt: TGTGCCAGCAGTTACTCGAGGCCCTACGAGCAGTACTTC
CDR3aa: CASSYSRPYEQYF

len: 12
v_gene: TRBV29-1
j_gene: TRBJ2-7
d_gene: TRBD1
CDR3nt: TGCAGCGTAAATGACAGGGTCGGCGAGCAGTACTTC
CDR3aa: CSVNDRVGEQYF

len: 17
v_gene: TRBV27
j_gene: TRBJ2-7
d_gene: TRBD1
CDR3nt: TGTGCCAGCAGTTTATCGGGGCCGGGACAGAATCTCTACGAGCAGTACTTC
CDR3aa: CASSLSGPGQNLYEQYF

len: 17
v_gene: TRBV11-2
j_gene: TRBJ2-6
d_gene: TRBD1
CDR3nt: TGTGCCAGCAGCTTATCTCTAGGGACAGGGCACAGCAACGTCCTGACTTTC
CDR3aa: CASSLSLGTGHSNVLTF

len: 15
v_gene: TRBV6-5
j_gene: TRBJ2-7
d_gene: NA
CDR3nt: TGTGCCAGCAGTTACTCGGGGGGGCCGACCTACGAGCAGTACTTC
CDR3aa: CASSYSGGPTYEQYF

len: 14
v_gene: TRBV28
j_gene: TRBJ1-5
d_gene: TRBD1
CDR3nt: TGTGCCAGCATACGGGGGACAGGCGATCAGCCCCAGCATTTT
CDR3aa: CASIRGTGDQPQHF

len: 13
v_gene: TRBV29-1
j_gene: TRBJ2-3
d_gene: TRBD1
CDR3nt: TGCAGCGTCCAAAGACAGGGTGCAGATACGCAGTATTTT
CDR3aa: CSVQRQGADTQYF

len: 14
v_gene: TRBV25-1
j_gene: TRBJ2-7
d_gene: TRBD2
CDR3nt: TGTGCCAGCAGTGAGCGGGGGGGCCTCTACGAGCAGTACTTC
CDR3aa: CASSERGGLYEQYF

len: 14
v_gene: TRBV7-9
j_gene: TRBJ1-1
d_gene: TRBD1
CDR3nt: TGTGCCAGCAGCGAGAACAGGGGATCCAGTGAAGCTTTCTTT
CDR3aa: CASSENRGSSEAFF

len: 14
v_gene: TRBV7-3
j_gene: TRBJ2-3
d_gene: NA
CDR3nt: TGTGCCAGCAGCGCTCTCGGGGAGGCAGATACGCAGTATTTT
CDR3aa: CASSALGEADTQYF

len: 15
v_gene: TRBV28
j_gene: TRBJ2-5
d_gene: NA
CDR3nt: TGTGCCAGCAGTTTATCCCCTCGGGTCAAAGAGACCCAGTACTTC
CDR3aa: CASSLSPRVKETQYF

len: 12
v_gene: TRBV5-8
j_gene: TRBJ2-1
d_gene: NA
CDR3nt: TGTGCCAACGGTTGGACTACCCATGAGCAGTTCTTC
CDR3aa: CANGWTTHEQFF

len: 13
v_gene: TRBV19
j_gene: TRBJ1-1
d_gene: NA
CDR3nt: TGTGCCAGTAGTAGACCGGGGGGGCCGGAAGCTTTCTTT
CDR3aa: CASSRPGGPEAFF

len: 14
v_gene: TRBV28
j_gene: TRBJ1-2
d_gene: NA
CDR3nt: TGTGCCAGCAGTTCCCCCTATTCCAACTATGGCTACACCTTC
CDR3aa: CASSSPYSNYGYTF

len: 18
v_gene: TRBV7-9
j_gene: TRBJ2-5
d_gene: TRBD2
CDR3nt: TGTGCCAGCAGCTTAGCAGCGGGGGGATTCTTGGCCCAAGAGACCCAGTACTTC
CDR3aa: CASSLAAGGFLAQETQYF

len: 15
v_gene: TRBV19
j_gene: TRBJ1-2
d_gene: NA
CDR3nt: TGTGCCAGTAGCGATACAGGGACCGCTAACTATGGCTACACCTTC
CDR3aa: CASSDTGTANYGYTF

len: 14
v_gene: TRBV5-1
j_gene: TRBJ1-5
d_gene: NA
CDR3nt: TGCGCCAGCAGCTTACAGGGTACGGGACAGCCCCAGCATTTT
CDR3aa: CASSLQGTGQPQHF

len: 12
v_gene: TRBV6-5
j_gene: TRBJ1-1
d_gene: NA
CDR3nt: TGTGCCAGCAGTTCCTGGCGGACTGAAGCTTTCTTT
CDR3aa: CASSSWRTEAFF

len: 16
v_gene: TRBV19
j_gene: TRBJ1-5
d_gene: TRBD1
CDR3nt: TGTGCCAGTAGTATAAACAGACAGGGTATGGCTCAGCCCCAGCATTTT
CDR3aa: CASSINRQGMAQPQHF

len: 14
v_gene: TRBV5-4
j_gene: TRBJ2-2
d_gene: NA
CDR3nt: TGTGCCAGCAGCTTGGGGGCTAACACCGGGGAGCTGTTTTTT
CDR3aa: CASSLGANTGELFF

len: 14
v_gene: TRBV6-6
j_gene: TRBJ1-2
d_gene: NA
CDR3nt: TGTGCCAGCAGTAGGAGACCCTCAAACTATGGCTACACCTTC
CDR3aa: CASSRRPSNYGYTF

len: 17
v_gene: TRBV7-2
j_gene: TRBJ2-1
d_gene: TRBD1
CDR3nt: TGTGCCAGCAGCTTAGATATGGGGGCAGGGGGCATGAATGAGCAGTTCTTC
CDR3aa: CASSLDMGAGGMNEQFF

len: 14
v_gene: TRBV5-4
j_gene: TRBJ1-6
d_gene: NA
CDR3nt: TGTGCCAGCAGCTTTATAGGAGGCAATTCACCCCTCCACTTT
CDR3aa: CASSFIGGNSPLHF

len: 16
v_gene: TRBV9
j_gene: TRBJ2-3
d_gene: TRBD2
CDR3nt: TGTGCCAGCAGCCAAGCAAGTAGCGGGGGTTTTGATACGCAGTATTTT
CDR3aa: CASSQASSGGFDTQYF

len: 17
v_gene: TRBV27
j_gene: TRBJ1-6
d_gene: NA
CDR3nt: TGTGCCAGCAGTCGCCTCCTCGACGGGGCCTATAATTCACCCCTCCACTTT
CDR3aa: CASSRLLDGAYNSPLHF

len: 12
v_gene: TRBV28
j_gene: TRBJ1-4
d_gene: NA
CDR3nt: TGTGCCAGCGTCGCAACTAATGAAAAACTGTTTTTT
CDR3aa: CASVATNEKLFF

len: 14
v_gene: TRBV10-3
j_gene: TRBJ2-7
d_gene: NA
CDR3nt: TGTGCCATCAGTGAACCCGGGTCCTCCTACGAGCAGTACTTC
CDR3aa: CAISEPGSSYEQYF

len: 15
v_gene: TRBV9
j_gene: TRBJ1-2
d_gene: NA
CDR3nt: TGTGCCAGCAGCGTAGCCCAGGGCCAATTCTATGGCTACACCTTC
CDR3aa: CASSVAQGQFYGYTF

len: 14
v_gene: TRBV5-6
j_gene: TRBJ1-1
d_gene: TRBD1
CDR3nt: TGTGCCAGCAGCTTTACAGGGGTGTATACTGAAGCTTTCTTT
CDR3aa: CASSFTGVYTEAFF

len: 14
v_gene: TRBV7-9
j_gene: TRBJ1-5
d_gene: NA
CDR3nt: TGTGCCAGCGGGCCGTCTCTGGTCAATCAGCCCCAGCATTTT
CDR3aa: CASGPSLVNQPQHF

len: 15
v_gene: TRBV25-1
j_gene: TRBJ2-7
d_gene: TRBD1
CDR3nt: TGTGCCAGCAGTCGTTCCGGGACAGGCTCCTACGAGCAGTACTTC
CDR3aa: CASSRSGTGSYEQYF

len: 15
v_gene: TRBV7-3
j_gene: TRBJ2-7
d_gene: TRBD1
CDR3nt: TGTGCCAGCAGCCCGATGGCAGGGGGTAGCTACGAGCAGTACTTC
CDR3aa: CASSPMAGGSYEQYF

len: 12
v_gene: TRBV28
j_gene: TRBJ1-1
d_gene: NA
CDR3nt: TGTGCCAGCAGTTTAGTTCGCACTGAAGCTTTCTTT
CDR3aa: CASSLVRTEAFF

len: 15
v_gene: TRBV11-2
j_gene: TRBJ1-2
d_gene: NA
CDR3nt: TGTGCCAGCACCCAAAGCGGGGGCTCCTTCTATGGCTACACCTTC
CDR3aa: CASTQSGGSFYGYTF

len: 14
v_gene: TRBV27
j_gene: TRBJ1-5
d_gene: TRBD1
CDR3nt: TGTGCCAGCAGCCGACAGGGAAGAAATCAGCCCCAGCATTTT
CDR3aa: CASSRQGRNQPQHF

len: 15
v_gene: TRBV6-5
j_gene: TRBJ1-2
d_gene: NA
CDR3nt: TGTGCCAGCAGTTACGGGGCCGCCAGGGATGGGGGCTACACCTTC
CDR3aa: CASSYGAARDGGYTF

len: 16
v_gene: TRBV4-3
j_gene: TRBJ2-7
d_gene: TRBD1
CDR3nt: TGCGCCAGCAGCCAAGATAGGGACAGGGAGGGATACGAGCAGTACTTC
CDR3aa: CASSQDRDREGYEQYF

len: 13
v_gene: TRBV5-1
j_gene: TRBJ2-1
d_gene: NA
CDR3nt: TGCGCCAGCAGCTGGAACGGGGTGAGTGAGCAGTTCTTC
CDR3aa: CASSWNGVSEQFF

len: 15
v_gene: TRBV19
j_gene: TRBJ2-7
d_gene: TRBD1
CDR3nt: TGTGCCAGTAGTATATTTTGGGGACAGACCTACGAGCAGTACTTC
CDR3aa: CASSIFWGQTYEQYF

len: 13
v_gene: TRBV18
j_gene: TRBJ1-1
d_gene: NA
CDR3nt: TGTGCCAGCTCACCATCAGAGAACACTGAAGCTTTCTTT
CDR3aa: CASSPSENTEAFF

len: 16
v_gene: TRBV4-3
j_gene: TRBJ1-3
d_gene: NA
CDR3nt: TGCGCCAGCAGCCAAGATAACGGTTACTCTGGAAACACCATATATTTT
CDR3aa: CASSQDNGYSGNTIYF

len: 16
v_gene: TRBV6-5
j_gene: TRBJ1-3
d_gene: NA
CDR3nt: TGTGCCAGCAGTTACACCGGAACGGGCTCTGGAAACACCATATATTTT
CDR3aa: CASSYTGTGSGNTIYF